A few counts support the clone carrying this TCR beta chain. This record belongs to a study of T-cell reconstitution after alpha-beta-depleted transplantation in children. Molecular barcoding with unique molecular identifiers was used for the TCRbeta library. TCRdb passed the PCR reads through MiXCR, listing each CDR3 protein once. This repertoire shows around 480,000 distinct CDR3 sequences, approximately 29% found once; its top ten account for around 2.3%. The V end lost 1 base, the J end lost 0 bases, and 13 bases lay between the germline ends. The CDR3 loop spans 17 amino acids. Germline CDR1 and CDR2: MNHEY and SVGAGI.

The sample consisted of PBMCs from the stem cell graft donor, taken from the stem cell graft. The chain carries TRBV6-5 and TRBJ2-1; D uncertain. This clonotype was obtained from a human donor who donated a stem cell graft to a child with aplastic anemia. Here the CDR3 reads CASSYWVGQSSYNEQFF. In DNA form, the CDR3 reads TGTGCCAGCAGTTACTGGGTCGGGCAGAGCTCCTACAATGAGCAGTTCTTC.